This is a list of T cell receptor beta chains from one sample in a study of cytomegalovirus exposure and HLA in healthy donors. Sequencing used immunoSEQ multiplex PCR; TCRdb keeps in-frame clones, though not all of them. The table lists about 70,000 clones, approximately 90% of them singletons. Sequenced sample: PBMCs. These TCRs come from a woman aged 25-40 years in good health and CMV-seronegative. CDR3s include the opening cysteine and the closing phenylalanine or tryptophan. Fields, in order: CDR3 length, V gene, CDR3 protein.

>15|TRBV7-9
CASSSRQGRIGEQYF
>15|TRBV11-2
CASSLEGDLNTEAFF
>14|TRBV6-5
CATQTGGLQETQYF
>15|TRBV30
CAWSKPGQGAYEQYF
>15|TRBV28
CASSQAGTLGYEQYF
>14|TRBV7-9
CSSSFRDRTYEQYF
>14|TRBV9
CASSPRDSLYEQYF
>12|TRBV19
CASSFSGLLQFF
>15|TRBV6-1
CASSEAPGNTGELFF
>20|TRBV7-7
CASSPAAIPDSSSGANVLTF
>15|TRBV15
CATSRDHPPGNTIYF
>12|TRBV19
CASRGTSYEQYF
>15|TRBV7-7
CASGMSRLNTGELFF
>12|TRBV14
CASSQRQETQYF
>13|TRBV19
CACGTSGAYEQYF
>17|TRBV19
CASSIRGLAGVTDTQYF
>12|TRBV30
CAWSGAGNEQYF
>15|TRBV28
CASSSPRVGYNEQFF
>15|TRBV19
CASSMGQGMIQPQHF
>14|TRBV6-6
CASSPDRVWDTQYF
>16|TRBV7-3
CASSLTGLAGSDTQYF
>15|TRBV18
CASSPRRDSSYEQYF
>13|TRBV29-1
CSGGQGSNTEAFF
>14|TRBV6-1
CASITGFGNQPQHF
>17|TRBV4-2
CASSQEGRSGVQETQYF
>15|TRBV19
CASSIVTGGDYGYTF
>19|TRBV23-1
CASSHPLKGLAGGTGELFF
>14|TRBV18
CASSPSQGDYEQYF
>15|TRBV10-3
CAISDSGQGHQPQHF